The rows below give T cell receptor beta chains drawn from one sample of a study of blood T cell repertoires in COVID-19. TCRdb keeps only in-frame clones here, not all; method: immunoSEQ multiplex PCR. The sample has more than 45,000 clones; 75% to 85% are singletons. The specimen was peripheral blood. Receptors were obtained from a man between 35 and 55 years old with acute or convalescent COVID-19. The CDR3 runs from the conserved cysteine through the conserved F or W. A D gene is named only where the DNA matches it firmly. Not all rows give a size; the values are once, few, many and, for expanded clones, a class.

TRBJ1-2,TRBD1,few,TRBV19,17,CASSTPDRGTQNYGYTF,TGTGCCAGTAGTACCCCGGACAGGGGGACCCAGAACTATGGCTACACCTTC
TRBJ1-5,-,-,TRBV30,13,CAWSPAGIQPQHF,TGTGCCTGGAGTCCCGCGGGTATTCAGCCCCAGCATTTT
TRBJ2-3,-,-,TRBV24-1,15,CATSDPQGNTDTQYF,TGTGCCACCAGTGATCCTCAGGGAAACACAGATACGCAGTATTTT
TRBJ1-5,TRBD1,-,TRBV7-8,13,CASSFTGDQPQHF,TGTGCCAGCAGCTTCACAGGGGATCAGCCCCAGCATTTT
TRBJ1-2,TRBD1,once,TRBV14,15,CASSPQGKGNYGYTF,TGTGCCAGCAGCCCACAGGGGAAAGGAAACTATGGCTACACCTTC
TRBJ1-1,-,-,TRBV7-8,11,CASSFGQEAFF,TGTGCCAGCAGCTTTGGCCAAGAAGCTTTCTTT
TRBJ1-5,-,-,TRBV5-5,18,CASSLGIGAEPNNQPQHF,TGTGCCAGCAGCTTGGGTATTGGGGCCGAACCTAACAATCAGCCCCAGCATTTT
TRBJ2-2,-,-,TRBV5-6,14,CASGSRSNTGELFF,TGTGCCAGCGGGAGTAGATCGAACACCGGGGAGCTGTTTTTT
TRBJ1-3,-,-,TRBV20-1,12,CSASPGGNTIYF,TGCAGTGCTAGTCCAGGCGGAAACACCATATATTTT
TRBJ2-3,-,-,TRBV7-2,14,CASSLGGGADTQYF,TGTGCCAGCAGCTTAGGAGGAGGGGCAGATACGCAGTATTTT
TRBJ1-2,-,-,TRBV20-1,11,CSALTQGSYTF,TGCAGTGCTCTCACTCAGGGAAGCTACACCTTC
TRBJ1-1,-,-,TRBV6-6,12,CASSYSEAQAFF,TGTGCCAGCAGTTACTCTGAGGCCCAAGCTTTCTTT
TRBJ1-2,-,-,TRBV18,13,CASSQGTSYGYTF,TGTGCCAGCTCCCAGGGGACATCTTATGGCTACACCTTC
TRBJ2-3,-,-,TRBV12-5,15,CASGSGQIKTDTQYF,TGTGCTAGTGGTTCCGGACAGATCAAGACAGATACGCAGTATTTT